Presented here are 21 T cell receptor beta chains from one specimen sequenced in a study of shared clonotypes between healthy human individuals. Sequencing used immunoSEQ multiplex PCR; TCRdb keeps in-frame clones, though not all of them. The sample carries some 500,000 clones, roughly 95% recorded once. Sample: naive CD4+ T cells sorted from blood. Subset in this sample: CD45RA+ positively selected. The receptors here all came from a woman in her thirties in good health.

This sequence joins TRBV9 and TRBJ2-2; 12 nucleotides match TRBD2. The CDR3 is 14 residues long. V was pared by 6 bases and J by 4 bases, with 1 base of the junction left unmatched. CDR1 SGDLS and CDR2 YYNGEE come from the germline V gene. As DNA, the CDR3 is TGTGCCAGCAAGACTAGCGGGAGCACCGGGGAGCTGTTTTTT. It specifies CASKTSGSTGELFF. The full variable domain, its missing parts supplied by reference TRBV9 and TRBJ2-2, is DSGVTQTPKHLITATGQRVTLRCSPRSGDLSVYWYQQSLDQGLQFLIQYYNGEERAKGNILERFSAQQFPDLHSELNLSSLELGDSALYFCASKTSGSTGELFFGEGSRLTVL.

The chain is built from TRBV5-1 and TRBJ1-1, with 7 bases lining up with TRBD1. CDR1 and CDR2 from the germline V gene are SGHRS and YFSETQ. This CDR3 has 14 residues. V trimming: 0 bases; J trimming: 4 bases; junction bases outside the gene matches: 3. Here the CDR3 DNA reads TGCGCCAGCAGCTTGGATCCAGGGGGCACTGAAGCTTTCTTT. It translates to CASSLDPGGTEAFF.

The count of this clone is one. The genes are TRBV5-8 and TRBJ2-2; 7 bases line up with TRBD1. The CDR3 sequence is 16 residues long. Losses at the gene ends were 4 bases for V and 0 bases for J; bases not matched to a gene: 6. CDR1 and CDR2 (germline): SGHTS, YDEGEE. CDR3 nucleotide sequence: TGTGCCAGCAGCGCCGCCGGGACAGCGAACACCGGGGAGCTGTTTTTT. Its protein is CASSAAGTANTGELFF.

This sequence joins TRBV4-1 and TRBJ1-1, with a tentative D call TRBD1 (5 bases). Germline assignment: CDR1 MGHRA and CDR2 YSYEKL. Trimming removed 4 bases from V and 1 base from J, with 13 bases in between. This CDR3 has 15 residues. CDR3 region: CASSLVGTRNTEAFF. CDR3 DNA sequence: TGCGCCAGCAGCCTTGTAGGGACTAGGAACACTGAAGCTTTCTTT.

The chain recombines TRBV5-4 with TRBJ2-3, with D possibly TRBD1 on 6 matching bases. The CDR3 loop spans 15 amino acids. The germline V gene has CDR1 SGHNT and CDR2 YYREEE (reference sequence). The V gene lost 4 bases and the J gene lost 0 bases, with 12 bases spanning the gap. CDR3 protein: CASSPDRSSTDTQYF. For the CDR3, the DNA is TGTGCCAGCAGCCCGGACAGATCTAGCACAGATACGCAGTATTTT.

The chain employs TRBV28 and TRBJ1-2, with TRBD1 matching over 7 bases. The CDR3 loop spans 14 amino acids. Germline assignment: CDR1 MDHEN and CDR2 SYDVKM. The V segment lost 6 bases and the J segment 6 bases; nucleotides outside the gene matches: 10. CDR3 DNA sequence: TGTGCCAGCAGAATGACAGGGATTGGTGATGGCTACACCTTC. Residues: CASRMTGIGDGYTF.

V and J are TRBV28 and TRBJ1-3, with TRBD1 matching over 8 bases. V gave up 4 bases and J gave up 0 bases; unmatched junction bases: 11. Germline CDR1 and CDR2: MDHEN and SYDVKM. The CDR3 is made up of 18 amino acids. The CDR3 reads CASSSPGQGAYSGNTIYF. In DNA, the CDR3 is TGTGCCAGCAGTTCGCCGGGCCAGGGGGCCTACTCTGGAAACACCATATATTTT. Based on the CDR3 plus reference TRBV28 and TRBJ1-3, the full variable domain is DVKVTQSSRYLVKRTGEKVFLECVQDMDHENMFWYRQDPGLGLRLIYFSYDVKMKEKGDIPEGYSVSREKKERFSLILESASTNQTSMYLCASSSPGQGAYSGNTIYFGEGSWLTVV.

The chain combines TRBV10-3 with TRBJ1-6; D is possibly TRBD1 (6 bases). The germline V and J ends were trimmed by 5 bases and 6 bases, with 11 bases remaining between them. Germline CDR1 ENHRY, CDR2 SYGVKD. The CDR3 totals 14 residues. The CDR3 region has the DNA TGTGCCATCAGTTACAGGGAAACTAATTCACCCCTCCACTTT. The encoded protein is CAISYRETNSPLHF.

The V gene is TRBV11-3, the J gene TRBJ2-1, with 8 bases that match TRBD2. This CDR3 is built from 14 residues. Germline V lookup: CDR1 SGHNT, CDR2 YENEEA. The ends lost 4 bases at V and 9 bases at J; junction bases unmatched: 8. The CDR3 here is CASSSGLATGEQFF. In DNA form, the CDR3 reads TGTGCCAGCAGCTCCGGACTAGCTACCGGTGAGCAGTTCTTC.

The V and J genes are TRBV7-9 and TRBJ2-3; unclear D gene. With 1 base removed from V and 8 bases from J, the gap between germline ends came to 10 bases. The germline V gene encodes CDR1 SEHNR and CDR2 FQNEAQ (reference sequence). This CDR3 has 13 amino acids. The CDR3 loop reads CASSLGRGGTQYF. CDR3 in DNA: TGTGCCAGCAGCTTAGGACGCGGCGGTACGCAGTATTTT.

The chain recombines TRBV28 with TRBJ2-1; 10 nucleotides match TRBD2. The V segment lost 6 bases and the J segment 6 bases; nucleotides outside the gene matches: 11. The CDR3 is 16 residues long. CDR1 is MDHEN and CDR2 is SYDVKM in the germline V gene. CDR3 protein: CASRESGRALANEQFF. The CDR3 DNA reads TGTGCCAGCAGAGAAAGCGGGAGGGCCTTGGCCAATGAGCAGTTCTTC.

This clone was seen just once. The chain recombines TRBV6-1 with TRBJ2-7; D is undetermined. Trimming took 4 bases from V and 1 from J, leaving 14 bases between them. CDR3 length: 15 residues. The germline V gene encodes CDR1 MNHNS and CDR2 SASEGT. The CDR3 loop is CASSGVSYSSYEQYF. In DNA form, the CDR3 reads TGTGCCAGCAGTGGGGTATCTTATTCTTCCTACGAGCAGTACTTC.

The chain links TRBV2 to TRBJ2-7; weak D call: TRBD1 (6 bases). V was clipped by 1 base and J by 1 base, with 26 bases between them. The CDR3 sequence is 20 residues long. Germline-derived CDR1 and CDR2 are SNHLY and FYNNEI. CDR3 nucleotide sequence: TGTGCCAGCAGTGAAGGGGCCTGGGTGGGCACCCAGGGACAATCCTACGAGCAGTACTTC. As protein: CASSEGAWVGTQGQSYEQYF.

This clone was seen only once. The rearrangement links TRBV10-3 to TRBJ2-3; D uncertain. CDR3 length: 13 amino acids. V was shortened by 5 bases and J by 2 bases, with 8 bases between the two germline ends. CDR1 ENHRY and CDR2 SYGVKD come from the germline V gene. Here the CDR3 DNA reads TGTGCCATCAGTCCCGCCGCCACAGATACGCAGTATTTT. Translation: CAISPAATDTQYF.

The CDR3 protein is CAKVGRRAQYEQYF. CDR3 DNA sequence: TGTGCCAAAGTGGGTCGGAGGGCGCAGTACGAGCAGTACTTC. The rearrangement links TRBV27 to TRBJ2-7; a weak D match, TRBD2 (6 bases). Trimming took 10 bases from V and 4 from J, leaving 20 bases between them. CDR1 and CDR2 from the germline V gene are MNHEY and SMNVEV (reference sequence). The CDR3 loop spans 14 amino acids.

The chain is built from TRBV2 and TRBJ2-1; D uncertain. The CDR3 runs 11 residues. CDR1 is SNHLY and CDR2 is FYNNEI in the germline V gene. Trimming stripped 8 bases from V and 9 bases from J, with 11 bases between. CDR3 sequence reads: CASLQVREQFF. The CDR3 DNA reads TGTGCCAGCCTTCAAGTTCGTGAGCAGTTCTTC. Based on the CDR3 plus reference TRBV2 and TRBJ2-1, the full variable domain is EPEVTQTPSHQVTQMGQEVILRCVPISNHLYFYWYRQILGQKVEFLVSFYNNEISEKSEIFDDQFSVERPDGSNFTLKIRSTKLEDSAMYFCASLQVREQFFGPGTRLTVL.

V is TRBV19 and J is TRBJ2-7, with D hard to call. The CDR3 spans 12 residues. V was cut by 5 bases and J by 9 bases, with 14 bases left in between. CDR1 and CDR2 (germline): LNHDA, SQIVND (reference sequence). The CDR3 here is CASSQEPKLQYF. For the CDR3, the DNA is TGTGCCAGTAGTCAAGAACCAAAGTTGCAGTACTTC.

The chain has TRBV5-1 and TRBJ2-5, with no clear D. This CDR3 contains 15 residues. Germline loops: CDR1 SGHRS, CDR2 YFSETQ. The V end was cut by 0 bases, the J end by 1 base, with 10 bases between. The CDR3 loop reads CASSLGVTSQETQYF. In DNA form, the CDR3 reads TGCGCCAGCAGCTTGGGTGTGACTTCCCAAGAGACCCAGTACTTC.

The chain couples TRBV18 to TRBJ2-7; D is unclear. CDR3 size: 13 residues. CDR1 is KGHSH, CDR2 LQKENI, per germline. The ends were cut back, 3 bases at V and 3 bases at J, with 9 bases in the middle. The CDR3 is CASSPTTNYEQYF. DNA of the CDR3: TGTGCCAGCTCACCGACAACTAACTACGAGCAGTACTTC.

The chain is built from TRBV5-6 and TRBJ1-1; no clear D gene. This CDR3 is 15 amino acids long. CDR1 is SGHDT, CDR2 YYEEEE, per germline. The V end was cut by 0 bases, the J end by 5 bases, with 14 bases between. CDR3: CASSLGGPKGTEAFF. In nucleotides, the CDR3 is TGTGCCAGCAGCTTGGGAGGTCCTAAAGGGACTGAAGCTTTCTTT.

The sample holds one count of this clone. V and J are TRBV6-5 and TRBJ2-7; unclear D gene. The germline V gene encodes CDR1 MNHEY and CDR2 SVGAGI. V lost 9 bases and J lost 4, with 13 bases in between. There are 12 residues in the CDR3. CDR3 in amino acids: CASTSDGYEQYF. CDR3 DNA sequence: TGTGCCAGTACCTCGGACGGATACGAGCAGTACTTC.